The sequence of this T cell receptor beta chain was determined in a study of blood T cell repertoires in COVID-19. Study overall: Acute and convalescent COVID-19 specimens originated in the United States, Italy and Spain. The cDNA or gDNA used as material had been derived from T cells, B-cell-depleted T cells, or PBMCs.

Assay used: immunoSEQ multiplex PCR; TCRdb lists only in-frame clones, some missing. Among roughly 200,000 clones, 85% were seen once, and the ten largest hold 18%. With 8 bases clipped from V and 0 bases from J, the junction kept 7 bases outside the gene matches. The CDR3 loop spans 15 amino acids. CDR1 and CDR2 (germline): LNHDA, SQIVND (reference sequence). Cohort allocation depended upon clinical history that participants reported. Either two negative PCRs, clearance, or symptom resolution qualified Cohort 3 donors as recovered. This chain uses TRBV19 with TRBJ1-3; 7 bases map to TRBD1. The sequenced material came from PBMCs or T cells enriched from blood (not recorded which). The sequence came from a middle-aged man who had recovered from COVID-19. The CDR3 is CASRDRLISGNTIYF. The DNA of the CDR3 is TGTGCCAGTCGGGACAGATTGATCTCTGGAAACACCATATATTTT.